This T cell receptor (beta chain) comes out of a study of blood T cell repertoires in COVID-19. This CDR3 has 16 residues. The V end lost 4 bases, the J end lost 2 bases, and 15 bases lay between the germline ends. Per germline, CDR1 LGHDT and CDR2 YNNKEL (reference sequence). Using immunoSEQ multiplex PCR, the repertoire was profiled, and TCRdb retains in-frame clones only, with some absent. Of more than 65,000 clones detected, roughly 80% appear once; the ten largest clones hold around 36%. The specimen was peripheral blood. The sequence came from a woman aged 65 to 85 with acute or convalescent COVID-19. This rearrangement joins TRBV3-1 (or the pseudogene TRBV3-2) to TRBJ1-3; perhaps TRBD1 as D (5 bases). The CDR3 loop is CASSLQRGLTGNTIYF. In DNA form, the CDR3 reads TGTGCCAGCAGCCTACAAAGGGGACTGACTGGAAACACCATATATTTT.